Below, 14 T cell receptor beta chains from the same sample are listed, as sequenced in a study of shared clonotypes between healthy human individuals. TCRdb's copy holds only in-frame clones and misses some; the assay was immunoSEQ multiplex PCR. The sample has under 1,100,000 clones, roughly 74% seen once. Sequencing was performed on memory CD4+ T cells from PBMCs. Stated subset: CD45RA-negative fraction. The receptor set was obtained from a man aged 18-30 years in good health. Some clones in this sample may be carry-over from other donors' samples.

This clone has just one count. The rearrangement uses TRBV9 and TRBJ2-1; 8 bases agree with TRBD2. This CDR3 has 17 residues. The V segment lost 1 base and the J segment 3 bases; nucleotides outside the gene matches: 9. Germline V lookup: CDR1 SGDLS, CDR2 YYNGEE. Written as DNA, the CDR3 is TGTGCCAGCAGCGTAATTCAGGCTACTAGCGGCTACAATGAGCAGTTCTTC. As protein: CASSVIQATSGYNEQFF.

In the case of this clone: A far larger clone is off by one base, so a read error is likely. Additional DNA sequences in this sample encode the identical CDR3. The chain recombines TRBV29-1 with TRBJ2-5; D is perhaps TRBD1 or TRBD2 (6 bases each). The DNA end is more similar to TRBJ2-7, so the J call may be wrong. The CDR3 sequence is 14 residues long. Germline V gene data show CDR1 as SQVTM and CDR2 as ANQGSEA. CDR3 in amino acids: CSVGAGREPYEQYF. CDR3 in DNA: TGCAGCGTGGGGGCTGGGCGGGAACCATACGAGCAGTACTTC.

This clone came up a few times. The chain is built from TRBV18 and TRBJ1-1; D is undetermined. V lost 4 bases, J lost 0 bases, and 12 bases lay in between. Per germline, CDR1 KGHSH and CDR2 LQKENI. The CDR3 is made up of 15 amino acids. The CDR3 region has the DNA TGTGCCAGCTCACTGCTCTCGGGAATGAACACTGAAGCTTTCTTT. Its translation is CASSLLSGMNTEAFF. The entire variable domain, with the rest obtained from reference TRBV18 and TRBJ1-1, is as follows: NAGVMQNPRHLVRRRGQEARLRCSPMKGHSHVYWYRQLPEEGLKFMVYLQKENIIDESGMPKERFSAEFPKEGPSILRIQQVVRGDSAAYFCASSLLSGMNTEAFFGQGTRLTVV.

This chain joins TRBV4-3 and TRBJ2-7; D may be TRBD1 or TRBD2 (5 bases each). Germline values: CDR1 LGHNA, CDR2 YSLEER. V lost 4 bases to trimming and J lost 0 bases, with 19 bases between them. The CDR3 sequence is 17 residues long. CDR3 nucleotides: TGCGCCAGCAGCCCTTCATCCGGGACGGGGTACTCCTACGAGCAGTACTTC. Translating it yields CASSPSSGTGYSYEQYF.

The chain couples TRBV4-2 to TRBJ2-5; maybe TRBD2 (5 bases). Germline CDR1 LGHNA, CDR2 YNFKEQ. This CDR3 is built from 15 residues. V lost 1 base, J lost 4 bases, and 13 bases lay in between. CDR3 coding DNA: TGTGCCAGCAGCCAAGGCGAGTCGGAGGCAGAGACCCAGTACTTC. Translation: CASSQGESEAETQYF.

Written as DNA, the CDR3 is TGTGCCAGCAGCTTAGGGGACAGATTTCTCGAGCAGTACTTC. It translates to CASSLGDRFLEQYF. The chain is built from TRBV5-8 and TRBJ2-7; 7 bases agree with TRBD1. Trimming took 2 bases from V and 6 from J; bases not matched to a gene: 8. Per the germline V gene, CDR1 is SGHTS and CDR2 is YDEGEE. The CDR3 is 14 amino acids.

DNA for the CDR3: TGTGCCAGCTCACCACGGTCGGCGGTGGAGACCCAGTACTTC. Translation gives CASSPRSAVETQYF. This chain uses TRBV18 with TRBJ2-5; D is ambiguous. The V end was cut by 1 base, the J end by 5 bases, with 11 bases between. The CDR3 loop spans 14 amino acids. Germline CDR1 and CDR2: KGHSH and LQKENI. The entire variable domain, with the rest obtained from reference TRBV18 and TRBJ2-5, is as follows: NAGVMQNPRHLVRRRGQEARLRCSPMKGHSHVYWYRQLPEEGLKFMVYLQKENIIDESGMPKERFSAEFPKEGPSILRIQQVVRGDSAAYFCASSPRSAVETQYFGPGTRLLVL.

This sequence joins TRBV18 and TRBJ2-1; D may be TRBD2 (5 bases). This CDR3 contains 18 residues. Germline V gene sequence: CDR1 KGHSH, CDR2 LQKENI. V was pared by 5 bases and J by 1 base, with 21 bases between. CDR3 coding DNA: TGTGCCAGCTCATCAACGAATAGCCTAGCTAGGTCCTACAATGAGCAGTTCTTC. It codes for CASSSTNSLARSYNEQFF.

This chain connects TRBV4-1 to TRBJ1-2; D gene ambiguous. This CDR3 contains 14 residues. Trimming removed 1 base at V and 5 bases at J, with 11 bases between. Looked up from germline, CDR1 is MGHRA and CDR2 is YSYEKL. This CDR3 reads CASSQAAGKYGYTF. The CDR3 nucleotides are TGCGCCAGCAGCCAAGCCGCGGGAAAGTATGGCTACACCTTC.

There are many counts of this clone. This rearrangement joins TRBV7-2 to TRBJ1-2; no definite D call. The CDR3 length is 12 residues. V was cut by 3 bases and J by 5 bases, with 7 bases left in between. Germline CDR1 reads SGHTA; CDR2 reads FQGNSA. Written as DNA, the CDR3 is TGTGCCAGCAGCTTTGAGGGTTATGGCTACACCTTC. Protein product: CASSFEGYGYTF.

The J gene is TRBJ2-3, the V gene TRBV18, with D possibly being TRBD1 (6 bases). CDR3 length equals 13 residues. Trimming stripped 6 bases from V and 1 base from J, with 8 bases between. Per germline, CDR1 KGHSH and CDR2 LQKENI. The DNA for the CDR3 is TGTGCCAGCTCGGGACACCGCACAGATACGCAGTATTTT. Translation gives CASSGHRTDTQYF.

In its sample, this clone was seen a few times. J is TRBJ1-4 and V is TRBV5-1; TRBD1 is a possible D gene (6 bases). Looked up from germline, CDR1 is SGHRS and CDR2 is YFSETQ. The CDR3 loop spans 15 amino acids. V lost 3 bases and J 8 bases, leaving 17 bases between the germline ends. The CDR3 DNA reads TGCGCCAGCAGCTCGGGCCCAGGGGCGCGGGAAAAACTGTTTTTT. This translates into CASSSGPGAREKLFF.

CDR3 bases: TGTGCCAGCTCACCGGTATCCGGGACAGGGGGAAACGAGCAGTACTTC. It is translated as CASSPVSGTGGNEQYF. J is TRBJ2-7 and V is TRBV18; 11 bases agree with TRBD1. Trimming at V came to 3 bases and at J to 5 bases, leaving 9 bases not matched to a gene. The germline gives CDR1 KGHSH, CDR2 LQKENI. There are 16 residues in the CDR3.

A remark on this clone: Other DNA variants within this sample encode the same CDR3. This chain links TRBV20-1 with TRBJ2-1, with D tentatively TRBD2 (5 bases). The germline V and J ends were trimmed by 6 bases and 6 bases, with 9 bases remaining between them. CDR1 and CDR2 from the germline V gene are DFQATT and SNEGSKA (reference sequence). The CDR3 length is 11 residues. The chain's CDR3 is CSAWTGNEQFF. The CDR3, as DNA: TGCAGTGCGTGGACTGGCAATGAGCAGTTCTTC.